The clone carrying this T cell receptor (beta chain) was counted a few times. The record originates from a study of T-cell reconstitution after alpha-beta-depleted transplantation in children. A library of TCRbeta sequences, prepared with unique molecular identifiers, was generated. TCRdb redid the calling of the PCR reads with MiXCR, one entry per CDR3 protein. The repertoire has a few hundred thousand distinct CDR3 sequences, around 10% of them found once; the top ten carry 2% to 3%. The CDR3 runs to 20 residues. CDR1 SGHTA and CDR2 FQGNSA come from the germline V gene. J gave up 5 bases and V 0 bases, and 12 bases lay outside the gene matches.

The chain joins TRBV7-2 to TRBJ2-3; 15 bases line up with TRBD2. The material sequenced was PBMCs from the stem cell graft donor, taken from the stem cell graft. This TCR was sampled from a human donor who donated a stem cell graft to a child with acute lymphoblastic leukemia. CDR3 loop: CASSLALRTSGRADLDTQYF. The CDR3 DNA is TGTGCCAGCAGCTTAGCGTTGAGGACTAGCGGGAGGGCCGACCTAGATACGCAGTATTTT.